This section outlines one T cell receptor (beta chain) sequence together with its context. This entry comes from a study of blood T cell repertoires in COVID-19. Across the study: Donors in the United States, Italy and Spain gave samples during acute or convalescent COVID-19. In each case, the material was cDNA or gDNA derived from T cells, B-cell-depleted T cells, or PBMCs.

Germline V lookup: CDR1 KGHSH, CDR2 LQKENI. CDR3 length: 14 amino acids. V lost 3 bases and J lost 5, with 10 bases in between. As originally analysed: Quantification of nucleated cells was approximated via reference gene primer amplification. Repertoires were generated with immunoSEQ multiplex PCR, while TCRdb's copy carries only in-frame clones and drops some. V, J and clone size reflect that table, while D and trimming were determined from the DNA. The table lists some 160,000 clones, 80% to 90% of them singletons. Sample: peripheral blood. J is TRBJ1-4 and V is TRBV18; D is ambiguous. The receptor was isolated from a woman aged 55-69 years with active COVID-19. CDR3 DNA: TGTGCCAGCTCACCGACTCCGGCCAATGAAAAACTGTTTTTT. Residues: CASSPTPANEKLFF.